This T cell receptor beta chain stems from a study of blood T cell repertoires in COVID-19. The CDR3 is 14 residues long. Trimming took 7 bases from V and 6 from J, leaving 16 bases between them. Germline V CDR1 and CDR2: MNHEY, SVGAGI. The study recruited people aged roughly 18 to 100 years across roughly 23 US areas. Grouping used clinical history reported by participants in a survey and questionnaire. Authors' analysis steps: Cell counts per sample came from amplifying reference gene primers. Some clones are missing from TCRdb's copy, which holds only in-frame ones; the method was immunoSEQ multiplex PCR. Clonal size and the V and J genes are those of that table, whereas D and trimming came from the DNA. The sample contains about 210,000 clones, 81% of which appear only once.

The V and J genes are TRBV6-5 and TRBJ2-1, with D perhaps TRBD1 (6 bases). Sequenced sample: PBMCs or T cells enriched from blood (not recorded which). This sequence was found in a woman aged 45 to 65 with acute COVID-19. CDR3: CASKDRFAINEQFF. DNA of the CDR3: TGTGCCAGCAAAGACAGGTTTGCTATCAATGAGCAGTTCTTC.